The 21 T cell receptor beta chains listed next were all sequenced from one sample in a study of cytomegalovirus exposure and HLA in healthy donors. The study ran its PCR with 60 Vbeta and 13 Jbeta primers. Profiling relied on immunoSEQ multiplex PCR, and the TCRdb table lists in-frame clones only, not all of them. The sample includes fewer than 200,000 clones, approximately 72% of them seen just once. The sample comprised PBMCs. Receptors were obtained from a human donor in good health.

This clone was seen a few times. This chain connects TRBV5-6 to TRBJ1-2; D is unclear. Germline CDR1 is SGHDT and CDR2 is YYEEEE. The CDR3 contains 12 residues. Trimming removed 0 bases at V and 5 bases at J, with 5 bases between. CDR3 residues: CASSLVLYGYTF. The DNA of the CDR3 is TGTGCCAGCAGCTTGGTACTTTATGGCTACACCTTC.

This chain uses TRBV30 with TRBJ1-2, with D hard to call. The length of the CDR3 is 11 residues. The germline gives CDR1 GTSNPN, CDR2 SVGIG (reference sequence). Trimming shortened V by 2 bases and J by 4 bases, and 5 bases separated the two germline ends. DNA of the CDR3: TGTGCCTGGAGTCCAATCTATGGCTACACCTTC. This codes for CAWSPIYGYTF.

Points on this clone: The junction departs from the called germline gene at one end, perhaps through a read error. This chain uses TRBV7-8 with TRBJ2-7; perhaps TRBD2 as D (6 bases). This CDR3 has 14 amino acids. Germline CDR1 and CDR2: SGHVS and FQNEAQ. CDR3 DNA sequence: TGTGCCAGCAGCTTAGCACTAGACCGGGCGGAGGGATCCTTC. Residues: CASSLALDRAEGSF.

Notes on this clone: The junction does not match germline at one end; this may be a read error. The gene calls are TRBV7-9 and TRBJ2-7; maybe TRBD1 (6 bases). Germline V gives CDR1 SEHNR, CDR2 FQNEAQ (reference sequence). The CDR3 has 17 residues. CDR3 bases: TGTTCCAGCAGCTTCACGACCGGGACACGGGGTACCTACGAGCAGTACTTC. Its protein product is CSSSFTTGTRGTYEQYF.

V usage is TRBV6-1 and J usage is TRBJ1-5; tentatively, D is TRBD1 (6 bases). The CDR3 has 14 amino acids. Germline V gene data show CDR1 as MNHNS and CDR2 as SASEGT. Trimming took off 6 bases at V and 3 bases at J, with 12 bases between the two ends. CDR3 bases: TGTGCCAGCAGGGAGACAGGAGACAATCAGCCCCAGCATTTT. It is translated as CASRETGDNQPQHF.

The rearrangement uses TRBV6-6 and TRBJ1-5, with unresolved D. Trimming took off 2 bases at V and 1 base at J, with 6 bases between the two ends. Germline CDR1 reads MNHNY; CDR2 reads SVGAGI (reference sequence). CDR3 length: 14 residues. This chain's CDR3 is CASSYGQSNQPQHF. DNA for the CDR3: TGTGCCAGCAGTTACGGGCAGAGCAATCAGCCCCAGCATTTT.

V gene TRBV29-1 combines with J gene TRBJ2-5, with D possibly TRBD1 on 5 matching bases. V dropped 1 base and J dropped 7 bases, with 13 bases sitting between them. The germline CDR1 and CDR2 sequences are SQVTM and ANQGSEA. The CDR3 has 13 amino acids. CDR3 coding DNA: TGCAGCGTTGAAGCAGGACAAATGAGGACCCAGTACTTC. It specifies CSVEAGQMRTQYF.

Comment on this clone: At the DNA level, this CDR3 is encoded by other sequences in the same sample as well. V is TRBV2 and J is TRBJ2-2; D remains unclear. V shed 6 bases and J shed 7 bases, with 6 bases lying between them. Germline CDR1 is SNHLY and CDR2 is FYNNEI. The CDR3 runs 11 residues. The CDR3 protein is CASRYSGELFF. Here the CDR3 DNA reads TGTGCCAGCAGATATAGCGGGGAGCTGTTTTTT.

The chain has TRBV9 and TRBJ2-2, with TRBD2 identical over 9 bases. Germline V gene sequence: CDR1 SGDLS, CDR2 YYNGEE. The CDR3 spans 17 residues. V was clipped by 7 bases and J by 5 bases; unmatched bases: 15. The chain's CDR3 is CASVRSSGASGTGELFF. CDR3 DNA: TGTGCCAGCGTCAGGTCTAGCGGGGCCTCAGGGACCGGGGAGCTGTTTTTT.

The chain has TRBV11-2 and TRBJ1-2; D is uncertain. The germline V gene has CDR1 SGHAT and CDR2 FQNNGV. This CDR3 is built from 13 residues. V lost 2 bases and J 5 bases, leaving 9 bases between the germline ends. Here the CDR3 DNA reads TGTGCCAGCAGCTTAAGTGCTGCGTATGGCTACACCTTC. It specifies CASSLSAAYGYTF. Based on the CDR3 plus reference TRBV11-2 and TRBJ1-2, the full variable domain is EAGVAQSPRYKIIEKRQSVAFWCNPISGHATLYWYQQILGQGPKLLIQFQNNGVVDDSQLPKDRFSAERLKGVDSTLKIQPAKLEDSAVYLCASSLSAAYGYTFGSGTRLTVV.

Comment on this clone: This sample includes further DNA sequences coding for the same CDR3. This rearrangement joins TRBV15 to TRBJ1-4; possibly TRBD1 for D (5 bases). Trimming shortened V by 6 bases and J by 2 bases, and 13 bases separated the two germline ends. The CDR3 spans 15 residues. Germline CDR1 and CDR2: LNHNV and YYDKDF (reference sequence). The CDR3 DNA reads TGTGCCACCAGTCATGACGGGGGGACTAATGAAAAACTGTTTTTT. As protein: CATSHDGGTNEKLFF.

The chain uses TRBV6-4 and TRBJ1-1; D may be TRBD1 (5 bases). The length of the CDR3 is 15 residues. Germline V gene sequence: CDR1 MRHNA, CDR2 SNTAGT. Trimming cost V 5 bases and J 1 base, with 14 bases left between them. This CDR3 is CASSSSPGGNTEAFF. DNA for the CDR3: TGTGCCAGCAGTTCCTCACCCGGGGGGAACACTGAAGCTTTCTTT.

The rearrangement uses TRBV13 and TRBJ2-1; 10 bases fit TRBD2. V lost 5 bases to trimming and J lost 5 bases; unmatched junction nucleotides: 21. This CDR3 region has 20 residues. CDR1 PRHDT and CDR2 FYEKMQ come from the germline V gene (reference sequence). The CDR3 bases are TGTGCCAGCAGCCCGCCGGGACAGAGATTACTAGCGGGGAAGAACAATGAGCAGTTCTTC. It encodes CASSPPGQRLLAGKNNEQFF.

The chain employs TRBV4-1 and TRBJ2-1; possibly TRBD1 for D (5 bases). Germline V gene sequence: CDR1 MGHRA, CDR2 YSYEKL. This CDR3 comprises 15 residues. Between the trimmed V and J ends, which lost 1 base and 2 bases, there was a span of 9 bases. CDR3 sequence (DNA): TGCGCCAGCAGCCAAGGTAGGGGTCCCTACAATGAGCAGTTCTTC. Protein product: CASSQGRGPYNEQFF.

V is TRBV7-9 and J is TRBJ1-2, with a possible D match to TRBD1 (5 bases). The CDR3 loop spans 18 amino acids. Trimming removed 6 bases at V and 7 bases at J, with 30 bases between. Per the germline V gene, CDR1 is SEHNR and CDR2 is FQNEAQ (reference sequence). The CDR3 loop is CASRKAKWGGNTKGGYTF. In nucleotides, the CDR3 is TGTGCCAGCAGGAAAGCAAAGTGGGGGGGGAATACCAAGGGTGGCTACACCTTC.

The chain combines TRBV29-1 with TRBJ2-7; D might be TRBD1 (6 bases). Trimming took 4 bases from V and 3 from J, leaving 10 bases between them. This CDR3 contains 12 residues. From germline, CDR1 is SQVTM and CDR2 ANQGSEA. The CDR3 is CSVVGQRYEQYF. For the CDR3, the DNA is TGCAGCGTTGTCGGACAGCGCTACGAGCAGTACTTC.

The CDR3 reads CASSGVRGSGYTF. Written as DNA, the CDR3 is TGCGCCAGCAGTGGGGTTCGGGGATCCGGCTACACCTTC. J is TRBJ1-2 and V is TRBV10-1; D uncertain. The germline V gene encodes CDR1 WNHNN and CDR2 SYGVQD (reference sequence). This CDR3 spans 13 amino acids. V was pared by 4 bases and J by 8 bases, with 14 bases between.

The chain carries TRBV9 and TRBJ2-2; D may be TRBD2 (6 bases). In germline, CDR1 is SGDLS, CDR2 YYNGEE. V was trimmed by 0 bases and J by 2 bases, leaving 8 bases between them. The CDR3 is made up of 15 amino acids. The DNA of the CDR3 is TGTGCCAGCAGCGTAGTGGCGGGAAACACCGGGGAGCTGTTTTTT. Amino acids: CASSVVAGNTGELFF.

J is TRBJ2-5 and V is TRBV29-1; maybe TRBD2 (6 bases). The assigned J gene may be wrong: the sequence end matches TRBJ2-7 better. CDR1 is SQVTM, CDR2 ANQGSEA, per germline. This CDR3 has 15 residues. CDR3 bases: TGCAGCGTTGAAGAGTCTGGCTCGGGGGTCTACGAGCAGTACTTC. Its protein is CSVEESGSGVYEQYF.

There are a few counts of this clone. V is TRBV5-1 and J is TRBJ1-2; D not certain. V lost 0 bases to trimming and J lost 3 bases, with 6 bases between them. This CDR3 is 13 amino acids long. Germline V CDR1 and CDR2: SGHRS, YFSETQ. CDR3 sequence: CASSLDSYYGYTF. The CDR3 DNA follows: TGCGCCAGCAGCTTGGACAGTTACTATGGCTACACCTTC.

This clone was observed a few times. The rearrangement uses TRBV10-3 and TRBJ1-3; D gene unclear. V was pared by 8 bases and J by 0 bases, with 8 bases between. Germline loops: CDR1 ENHRY, CDR2 SYGVKD. The CDR3 spans 13 residues. The CDR3, as DNA: TGTGCCATCGGCGGAATCTCTGGAAACACCATATATTTT. Its protein is CAIGGISGNTIYF.